This TCR beta chain was retrieved from a study of T cells in Graves' hyperthyroidism and ophthalmopathy. General study findings and limits: Stable hyperthyroidism was told apart from ophthalmopathy by a model built on 13 V-J features.

This clonotype was recorded many times. The antigen is not known. V lost 5 bases and J lost 3; bases outside the gene matches: 4. The CDR3 length is 14 residues. Germline V gives CDR1 SGHTA, CDR2 FQGTGA. PBMCs came from more than 9 ml fresh peripheral blood. TCR beta CDR3 regions were amplified from RNA. HTBI primers drove first-round RT-PCR of the TCR CDR3. A single record per CDR3 protein comes from TCRdb applying MiXCR to the multiplex PCR reads. The top ten hold roughly 13% of the sample, which has about 510,000 distinct CDR3 sequences, 12% to 15% seen once. The chain carries TRBV7-3 and TRBJ2-5; 9 bases are a match to TRBD1. Sequencing input: blood. This TCR derives from a middle-aged woman with Graves' hyperthyroidism. CDR3: CASSRTGVEETQYF. CDR3 coding DNA: TGTGCCAGCAGCCGGACAGGGGTTGAAGAGACCCAGTACTTC.